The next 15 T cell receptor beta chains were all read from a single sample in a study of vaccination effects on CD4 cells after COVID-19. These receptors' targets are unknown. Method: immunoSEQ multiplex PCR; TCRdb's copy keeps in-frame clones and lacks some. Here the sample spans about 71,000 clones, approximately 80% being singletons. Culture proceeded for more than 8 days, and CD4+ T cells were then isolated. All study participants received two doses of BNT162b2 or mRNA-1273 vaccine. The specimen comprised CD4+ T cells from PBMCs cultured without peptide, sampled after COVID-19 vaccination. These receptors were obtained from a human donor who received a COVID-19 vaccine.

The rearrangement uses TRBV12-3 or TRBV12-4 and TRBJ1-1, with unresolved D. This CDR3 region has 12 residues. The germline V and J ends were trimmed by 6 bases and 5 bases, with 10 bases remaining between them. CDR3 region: CASSPGRTEAFF. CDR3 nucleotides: TGTGCCAGCAGCCCCGGGAGAACTGAAGCTTTCTTT.

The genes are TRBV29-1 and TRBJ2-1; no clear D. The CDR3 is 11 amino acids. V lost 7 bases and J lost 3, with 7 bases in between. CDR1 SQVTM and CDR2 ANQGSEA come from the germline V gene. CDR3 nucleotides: TGCAGCGCCCCGAACTACAATGAGCAGTTCTTC. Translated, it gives CSAPNYNEQFF.

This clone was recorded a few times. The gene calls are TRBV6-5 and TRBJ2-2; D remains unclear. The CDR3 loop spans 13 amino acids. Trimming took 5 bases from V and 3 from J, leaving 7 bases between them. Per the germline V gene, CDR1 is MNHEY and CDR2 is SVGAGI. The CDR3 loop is CASSPLHTGELFF. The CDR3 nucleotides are TGTGCCAGCAGTCCCCTTCACACCGGGGAGCTGTTTTTT.

CDR3 sequence (DNA): TGTGCCAGTAGTTCGGGACAGGCCCCCGTTGGCTACACCTTC. Translating gives CASSSGQAPVGYTF. The V gene is TRBV19, the J gene TRBJ1-2; 8 nucleotides match TRBD1. The CDR3 spans 14 residues. The junction had 9 bases not matched to a gene; V was cut back by 5 bases and J by 7 bases. Germline V gene lookup returns CDR1 LNHDA and CDR2 SQIVND (reference sequence). The full variable domain, with the rest looked up from reference TRBV19 and TRBJ1-2, is DGGITQSPKYLFRKEGQNVTLSCEQNLNHDAMYWYRQDPGQGLRLIYYSQIVNDFQKGDIAEGYSVSREKKESFPLTVTSAQKNPTAFYLCASSSGQAPVGYTFGSGTRLTVV.

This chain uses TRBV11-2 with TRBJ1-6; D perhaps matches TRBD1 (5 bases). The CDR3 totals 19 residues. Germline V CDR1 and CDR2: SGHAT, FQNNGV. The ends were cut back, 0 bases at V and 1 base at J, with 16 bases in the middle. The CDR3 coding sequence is TGTGCCAGCAGCTTAGATGGGGGGTGGCAGGAATCCTATAATTCACCCCTCCACTTT. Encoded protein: CASSLDGGWQESYNSPLHF.

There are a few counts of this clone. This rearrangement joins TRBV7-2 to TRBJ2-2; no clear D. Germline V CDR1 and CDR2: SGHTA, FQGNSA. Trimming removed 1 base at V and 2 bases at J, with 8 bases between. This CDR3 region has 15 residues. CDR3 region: CASSLGIFNTGELFF. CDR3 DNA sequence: TGTGCCAGCAGCTTAGGCATTTTTAACACCGGGGAGCTGTTTTTT.

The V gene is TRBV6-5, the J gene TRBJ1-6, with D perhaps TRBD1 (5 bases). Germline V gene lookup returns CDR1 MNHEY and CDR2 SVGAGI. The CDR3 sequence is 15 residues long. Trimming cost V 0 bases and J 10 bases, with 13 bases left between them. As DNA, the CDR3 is TGTGCCAGCAGTTACTCGATTCAGGGCCAGTCACCCCTCCACTTT. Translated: CASSYSIQGQSPLHF.

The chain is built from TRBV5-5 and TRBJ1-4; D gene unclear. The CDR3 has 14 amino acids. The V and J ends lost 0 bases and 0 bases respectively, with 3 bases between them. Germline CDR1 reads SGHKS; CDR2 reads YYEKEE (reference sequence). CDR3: CASSLGATNEKLFF. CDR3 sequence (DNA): TGTGCCAGCAGCTTGGGTGCAACTAATGAAAAACTGTTTTTT.

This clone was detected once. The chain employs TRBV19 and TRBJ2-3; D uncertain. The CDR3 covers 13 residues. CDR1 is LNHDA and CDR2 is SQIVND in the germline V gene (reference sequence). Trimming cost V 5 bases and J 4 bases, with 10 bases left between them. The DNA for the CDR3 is TGTGCCAGTAGTGTGATTGTGGCAGATACGCAGTATTTT. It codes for CASSVIVADTQYF.

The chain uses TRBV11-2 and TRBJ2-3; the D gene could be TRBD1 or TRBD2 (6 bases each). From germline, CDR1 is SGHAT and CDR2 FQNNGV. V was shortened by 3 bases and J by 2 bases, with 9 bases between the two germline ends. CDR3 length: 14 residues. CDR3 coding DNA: TGTGCCAGCAGCTTCGGGGGCTCCACAGATACGCAGTATTTT. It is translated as CASSFGGSTDTQYF. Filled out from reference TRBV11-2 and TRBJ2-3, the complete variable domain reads EAGVAQSPRYKIIEKRQSVAFWCNPISGHATLYWYQQILGQGPKLLIQFQNNGVVDDSQLPKDRFSAERLKGVDSTLKIQPAKLEDSAVYLCASSFGGSTDTQYFGPGTRLTVL.

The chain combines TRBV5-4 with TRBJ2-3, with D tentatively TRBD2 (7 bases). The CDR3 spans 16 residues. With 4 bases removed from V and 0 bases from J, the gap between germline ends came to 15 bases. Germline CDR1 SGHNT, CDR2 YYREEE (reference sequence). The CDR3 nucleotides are TGTGCCAGCAGCCCTGGGGGCGGGGGTAGCACAGATACGCAGTATTTT. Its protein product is CASSPGGGGSTDTQYF.

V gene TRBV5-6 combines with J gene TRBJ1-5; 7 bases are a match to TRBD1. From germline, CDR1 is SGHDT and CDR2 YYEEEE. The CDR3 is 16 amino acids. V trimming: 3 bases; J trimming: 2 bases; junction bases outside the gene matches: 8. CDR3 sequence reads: CASSYRGGGGNQPQHF. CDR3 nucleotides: TGTGCCAGCAGCTACAGGGGAGGGGGGGGCAATCAGCCCCAGCATTTT.

The CDR3 protein is CASSIREASVEAFF. In DNA, the CDR3 is TGTGCCAGCAGTATACGGGAAGCCTCGGTTGAAGCTTTCTTT. This chain connects TRBV2 to TRBJ1-1; D not resolved. Trimming shortened V by 5 bases and J by 7 bases, and 17 bases separated the two germline ends. This CDR3 is 14 amino acids long. The germline V gene has CDR1 SNHLY and CDR2 FYNNEI.

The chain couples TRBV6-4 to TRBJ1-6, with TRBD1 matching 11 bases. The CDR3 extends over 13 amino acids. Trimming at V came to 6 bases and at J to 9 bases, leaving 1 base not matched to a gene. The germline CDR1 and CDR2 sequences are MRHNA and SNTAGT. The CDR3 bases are TGTGCCAGCAGGGGACAGGGGGGTTCACCCCTCCACTTT. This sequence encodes CASRGQGGSPLHF.

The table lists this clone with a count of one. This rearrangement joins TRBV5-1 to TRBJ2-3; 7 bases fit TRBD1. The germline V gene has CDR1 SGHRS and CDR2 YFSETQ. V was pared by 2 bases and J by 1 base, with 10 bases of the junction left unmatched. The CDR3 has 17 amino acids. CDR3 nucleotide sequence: TGCGCCAGCAGCTTCGTTACAGGGGAAACGGGCACAGATACGCAGTATTTT. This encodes CASSFVTGETGTDTQYF.